This entry lists 26 T cell receptor beta chains sequenced from one sample in a study of cytomegalovirus exposure and HLA in healthy donors. It was with 60 Vbeta and 13 Jbeta primers that the PCR ran. Some clones are missing from TCRdb's copy, which holds only in-frame ones; the method was immunoSEQ multiplex PCR. The sample consists of about 110,000 clones, about 61% of them appearing once. The source material was PBMCs. The receptor source for this set is a woman younger than 45 in good health and CMV-seronegative.

The chain recombines TRBV28 with TRBJ1-5; D uncertain. Germline V gene sequence: CDR1 MDHEN, CDR2 SYDVKM. Trimming shortened V by 5 bases and J by 3 bases, and 8 bases separated the two germline ends. This CDR3 has 13 amino acids. CDR3 in amino acids: CASSKDFNQPQHF. The CDR3 nucleotides are TGTGCCAGCAGTAAGGACTTCAATCAGCCCCAGCATTTT.

This rearrangement joins TRBV28 to TRBJ2-3, with a weak D call TRBD2 (5 bases). The V gene lost 8 bases and the J gene lost 1 base, with 10 bases spanning the gap. Germline loops: CDR1 MDHEN, CDR2 SYDVKM. This CDR3 comprises 13 residues. As DNA, the CDR3 is TGTGCCAGCCGACTACAACGCACAGATACGCAGTATTTT. It specifies CASRLQRTDTQYF.

With regard to this clone: The sample contains more than one DNA sequence encoding this CDR3. The chain is built from TRBV5-6 and TRBJ2-7, with TRBD1 identical over 9 bases. Looked up from germline, CDR1 is SGHDT and CDR2 is YYEEEE. The CDR3 spans 15 residues. Germline trimming cut 4 bases from V and 1 base from J; bases unmatched to any gene: 6. The CDR3 DNA follows: TGTGCCAGCAGCAGGCCGGGACAGGGATCCTACGAGCAGTACTTC. The encoded protein is CASSRPGQGSYEQYF.

There are a few counts of this clone. CDR3 protein: CASSWDLYFTSTDTQYF. The CDR3 DNA is TGTGCCAGCAGTTGGGACTTGTACTTCACTAGCACAGATACGCAGTATTTT. This sequence joins TRBV7-2 and TRBJ2-3; maybe TRBD2 (6 bases). This CDR3 is 17 amino acids long. V was shortened by 6 bases and J by 0 bases, with 19 bases between the two germline ends. Germline assignment: CDR1 SGHTA and CDR2 FQGNSA.

The gene calls are TRBV4-1 and TRBJ1-2, with D hard to call. The CDR3 runs 17 residues. Trimming removed 0 bases at V and 3 bases at J, with 17 bases between. Germline values: CDR1 MGHRA, CDR2 YSYEKL. CDR3 in amino acids: CASSQEGRRAQDYGYTF. CDR3 nucleotides: TGCGCCAGCAGCCAAGAAGGAAGGAGGGCTCAGGACTATGGCTACACCTTC.

This chain uses TRBV11-3 with TRBJ2-3; TRBD2 might be the D (6 bases). Trimming cost V 2 bases and J 4 bases, with 10 bases left between them. Germline CDR1 and CDR2: SGHNT and YENEEA. CDR3 length: 14 residues. In DNA, the CDR3 is TGTGCCAGCAGCTTACGGGGGAGTGCAGATACGCAGTATTTT. This codes for CASSLRGSADTQYF.

The chain recombines TRBV7-9 with TRBJ2-2; possibly TRBD1 for D (6 bases). Germline V CDR1 and CDR2: SEHNR, FQNEAQ (reference sequence). This CDR3 has 17 amino acids. V lost 7 bases and J 0 bases, leaving 18 bases between the germline ends. The chain's CDR3 is CASNPEVWGPNTGELFF. The CDR3 DNA is TGTGCCAGCAACCCCGAGGTATGGGGGCCGAACACCGGGGAGCTGTTTTTT.

The V call is TRBV4-1, the J call TRBJ1-5, with 9 bases aligning to TRBD1. Trimming took 3 bases from V and 5 from J; bases not matched to a gene: 5. The CDR3 sequence is 15 residues long. CDR1 MGHRA and CDR2 YSYEKL come from the germline V gene. The CDR3 bases are TGCGCCAGCAGCCAGGTCGGGACAGGGCATCAGCCCCAGCATTTT. Its translation is CASSQVGTGHQPQHF.

This clone was found once. V gene TRBV7-9 combines with J gene TRBJ2-7, with 9 bases that match TRBD1. The V gene end was trimmed by 4 bases and the J gene end by 6 bases; junction bases not matched to a gene: 16. The length of the CDR3 is 17 residues. Germline V gene lookup returns CDR1 SEHNR and CDR2 FQNEAQ (reference sequence). This CDR3 is CASSSRDRALPRGEQYF. The DNA of the CDR3 is TGTGCCAGCAGCTCCCGGGACAGGGCCCTACCTAGGGGCGAGCAGTACTTC.

The gene calls are TRBV5-1 and TRBJ2-5, with D tentatively TRBD1 (6 bases). CDR3 length: 13 residues. CDR1 and CDR2 from the germline V gene are SGHRS and YFSETQ. V was cut by 6 bases and J by 2 bases, with 11 bases left in between. CDR3 amino acids: CASMGHSQETQYF. The CDR3 bases are TGCGCCAGCATGGGACACTCACAAGAGACCCAGTACTTC.

This clone was observed a few times. V gene TRBV27 combines with J gene TRBJ2-1, with TRBD2 identical over 15 bases. Germline loops: CDR1 MNHEY, CDR2 SMNVEV (reference sequence). The V gene end was trimmed by 2 bases and the J gene end by 1 base; junction bases not matched to a gene: 6. The CDR3 covers 19 residues. This chain's CDR3 is CASSLSGLAGGGSYNEQFF. For the CDR3, the DNA is TGTGCCAGCAGTTTAAGCGGACTAGCGGGAGGGGGGTCCTACAATGAGCAGTTCTTC.

This clone was seen only a few times. This chain joins TRBV15 and TRBJ1-4; 9 bases agree with TRBD1. CDR1 and CDR2 (germline): LNHNV, YYDKDF (reference sequence). Trimming at V came to 1 base and at J to 4 bases, leaving 7 bases not matched to a gene. The CDR3 is 17 residues long. The CDR3, as DNA: TGTGCCACCAGCAGAGGACCACAGGGGGCGAGTAATGAAAAACTGTTTTTT. This encodes CATSRGPQGASNEKLFF.

V is TRBV9 and J is TRBJ2-1; 10 bases align to TRBD2. Germline V lookup: CDR1 SGDLS, CDR2 YYNGEE. The trim removed 3 bases at V and 6 bases at J, leaving 6 bases unmatched. The CDR3 is made up of 15 amino acids. DNA for the CDR3: TGTGCCAGCAGCGCGAGAAGCGGGAGGGCCAATGAGCAGTTCTTC. This translates into CASSARSGRANEQFF. Complete variable domain (other parts from reference TRBV9 and TRBJ2-1): DSGVTQTPKHLITATGQRVTLRCSPRSGDLSVYWYQQSLDQGLQFLIQYYNGEERAKGNILERFSAQQFPDLHSELNLSSLELGDSALYFCASSARSGRANEQFFGPGTRLTVL.

This clone was seen once. This chain links TRBV7-2 with TRBJ2-3; TRBD1 aligns across 10 bases. V lost 2 bases to trimming and J lost 6 bases; unmatched junction nucleotides: 5. Germline-derived CDR1 and CDR2 are SGHTA and FQGNSA. The CDR3 runs 15 residues. The CDR3 sequence: CASSLRDRGKDTQYF. CDR3 bases: TGTGCCAGCAGCTTAAGGGACAGGGGAAAGGATACGCAGTATTTT.

V usage is TRBV5-4 and J usage is TRBJ2-1, with TRBD2 matching 12 bases. The CDR3 sequence is 17 residues long. V lost 2 bases to trimming and J lost 4 bases; unmatched junction nucleotides: 7. Germline loops: CDR1 SGHNT, CDR2 YYREEE (reference sequence). Here the CDR3 reads CASSFPASGGDYNEQFF. In DNA form, the CDR3 reads TGTGCCAGCAGCTTCCCGGCTAGCGGGGGGGATTACAATGAGCAGTTCTTC.

There are a few counts of this clone. This rearrangement joins TRBV27 to TRBJ1-4, with TRBD1 matching 8 bases. In germline, CDR1 is MNHEY, CDR2 SMNVEV (reference sequence). Trimming cost V 3 bases and J 6 bases; bases outside gene matches: 0. This CDR3 comprises 13 residues. DNA of the CDR3: TGTGCCAGCAGTTTGGGACAGGATGAAAAACTGTTTTTT. It is translated as CASSLGQDEKLFF.

The genes are TRBV25-1 and TRBJ1-1; D might be TRBD1 (6 bases). Germline CDR1 is MGHDK and CDR2 is SYGVNS. The CDR3 consists of 15 residues. V lost 1 base, J lost 0 bases, and 9 bases lay in between. The CDR3 DNA sequence: TGTGCCAGCAGTGAATGGCAGGGGATGAACACTGAAGCTTTCTTT. It specifies CASSEWQGMNTEAFF.

This clone was observed a single time. The chain is built from TRBV7-9 and TRBJ2-3; TRBD1 matches at 7 bases. Germline CDR1 and CDR2: SEHNR and FQNEAQ (reference sequence). The CDR3 is 15 amino acids. J lost 7 bases, V lost 5 bases, and 12 bases had no gene match. DNA for the CDR3: TGTGCCAGCAGCCCTCAAGGGGGCGCGGGTTATACGCAGTATTTT. This encodes CASSPQGGAGYTQYF.

The chain links TRBV30 to TRBJ1-6; possibly TRBD1 for D (6 bases). The CDR3 totals 13 residues. Trimming removed 3 bases from V and 7 bases from J, with 10 bases in between. CDR1 GTSNPN and CDR2 SVGIG come from the germline V gene (reference sequence). The CDR3 DNA follows: TGTGCCTGGAGCGAGGGGGTCAATTCACCCCTCCACTTT. It specifies CAWSEGVNSPLHF.

The chain has TRBV28 and TRBJ1-5, with 8 positions matching TRBD1. The CDR3 totals 17 residues. Germline V gene lookup returns CDR1 MDHEN and CDR2 SYDVKM. The ends lost 0 bases at V and 0 bases at J; junction bases unmatched: 4. This chain's CDR3 is CASSLWGRGHSNQPQHF. CDR3 bases: TGTGCCAGCAGTTTATGGGGCAGGGGGCATAGCAATCAGCCCCAGCATTTT. Full variable domain (rest looked up from reference TRBV28 and TRBJ1-5): DVKVTQSSRYLVKRTGEKVFLECVQDMDHENMFWYRQDPGLGLRLIYFSYDVKMKEKGDIPEGYSVSREKKERFSLILESASTNQTSMYLCASSLWGRGHSNQPQHFGDGTRLSIL.

The J gene is TRBJ2-7, the V gene TRBV28, with 10 nucleotides matching TRBD2. Germline V CDR1 and CDR2: MDHEN, SYDVKM. The CDR3 spans 15 residues. Trimming took 3 bases from V and 4 from J; bases not matched to a gene: 6. This CDR3 reads CASSFLAGVGYEQYF. The CDR3 region has the DNA TGTGCCAGCAGTTTTCTAGCGGGAGTTGGGTACGAGCAGTACTTC.

The table lists this clone with a few counts. The rearrangement links TRBV19 to TRBJ2-5; a possible D gene is TRBD2 (5 bases). This CDR3 contains 14 residues. V shed 4 bases and J shed 2 bases, with 11 bases lying between them. Germline V CDR1 and CDR2: LNHDA, SQIVND (reference sequence). The CDR3 loop reads CASSTPSWQETQYF. The CDR3 DNA follows: TGTGCCAGTAGTACCCCTAGCTGGCAAGAGACCCAGTACTTC.

The V and J genes are TRBV10-1 and TRBJ2-5, with TRBD2 as a possible D gene (7 bases). Trimming took off 0 bases at V and 0 bases at J, with 14 bases between the two ends. Looked up from germline, CDR1 is WNHNN and CDR2 is SYGVQD (reference sequence). The CDR3 totals 17 residues. This CDR3 is CASSESQGGRHQETQYF. The CDR3 coding sequence is TGCGCCAGCAGTGAGTCACAGGGCGGGAGACACCAAGAGACCCAGTACTTC.

CDR3 in amino acids: CASSLSRGQGSSGYTF. CDR3 nucleotide sequence: TGTGCCAGCAGCTTATCCAGGGGACAGGGGTCCTCTGGCTACACCTTC. This chain links TRBV11-2 with TRBJ1-2, with 10 nucleotides matching TRBD1. V shed 2 bases, J shed 7 bases, and the junction held 10 bases outside the gene matches. The CDR3 loop spans 16 amino acids. The germline V gene encodes CDR1 SGHAT and CDR2 FQNNGV.

Only a few counts were recorded for this clone. The chain combines TRBV28 with TRBJ1-5; no firm D call. The V and J ends lost 5 bases and 0 bases respectively, with 11 bases between them. The CDR3 is made up of 15 amino acids. The germline CDR1 and CDR2 sequences are MDHEN and SYDVKM. Here the CDR3 reads CASSPPLNSNQPQHF. As DNA, the CDR3 is TGTGCCAGCAGTCCCCCACTTAATAGCAATCAGCCCCAGCATTTT. The variable domain in full, with the rest retrieved from reference TRBV28 and TRBJ1-5, is DVKVTQSSRYLVKRTGEKVFLECVQDMDHENMFWYRQDPGLGLRLIYFSYDVKMKEKGDIPEGYSVSREKKERFSLILESASTNQTSMYLCASSPPLNSNQPQHFGDGTRLSIL.

The chain joins TRBV19 to TRBJ1-5; the D is unclear. The CDR3 contains 13 residues. The V gene's germline CDR1 is LNHDA and CDR2 SQIVND (reference sequence). V shed 3 bases and J shed 7 bases, with 10 bases lying between them. In nucleotides, the CDR3 is TGTGCCAGTAGTATCCATCGACTCCAGCCCCAGCATTTT. It yields the protein CASSIHRLQPQHF.